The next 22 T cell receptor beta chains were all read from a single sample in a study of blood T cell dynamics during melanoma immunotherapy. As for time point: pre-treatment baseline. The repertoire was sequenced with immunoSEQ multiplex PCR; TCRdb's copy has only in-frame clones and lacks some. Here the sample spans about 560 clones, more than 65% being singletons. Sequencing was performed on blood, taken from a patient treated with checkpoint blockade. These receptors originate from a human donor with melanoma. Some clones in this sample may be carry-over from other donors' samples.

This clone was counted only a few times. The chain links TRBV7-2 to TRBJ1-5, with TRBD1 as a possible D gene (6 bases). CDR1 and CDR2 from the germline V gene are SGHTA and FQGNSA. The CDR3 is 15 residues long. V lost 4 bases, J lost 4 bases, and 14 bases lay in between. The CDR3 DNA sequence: TGTGCCAGCAGCTCCGCTGGACAGCTAAATCAGCCCCAGCATTTT. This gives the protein CASSSAGQLNQPQHF.

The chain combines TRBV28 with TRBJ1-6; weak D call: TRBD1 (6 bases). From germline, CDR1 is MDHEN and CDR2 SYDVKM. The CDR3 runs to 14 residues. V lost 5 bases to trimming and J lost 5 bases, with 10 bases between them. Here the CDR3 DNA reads TGTGCCAGCAGTATATCAGGGGATAATTCACCCCTCCACTTT. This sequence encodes CASSISGDNSPLHF.

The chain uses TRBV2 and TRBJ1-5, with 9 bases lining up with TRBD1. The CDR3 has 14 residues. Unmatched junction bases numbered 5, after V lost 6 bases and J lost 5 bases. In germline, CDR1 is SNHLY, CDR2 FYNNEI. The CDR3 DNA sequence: TGTGCCAGCAGCCCGGGACAGGGATATCAGCCCCAGCATTTT. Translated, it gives CASSPGQGYQPQHF.

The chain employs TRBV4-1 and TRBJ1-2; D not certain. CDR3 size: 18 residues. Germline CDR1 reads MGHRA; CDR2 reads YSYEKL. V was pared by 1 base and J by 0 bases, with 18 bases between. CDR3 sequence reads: CASSQVLSRAGANYGYTF. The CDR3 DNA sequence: TGCGCCAGCAGCCAAGTTCTCTCCCGGGCAGGAGCTAACTATGGCTACACCTTC.

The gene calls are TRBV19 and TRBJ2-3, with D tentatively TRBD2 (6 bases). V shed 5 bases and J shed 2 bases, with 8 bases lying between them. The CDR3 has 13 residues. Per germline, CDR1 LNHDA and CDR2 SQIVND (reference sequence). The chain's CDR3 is CASSWTTTDTQYF. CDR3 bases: TGTGCCAGTAGTTGGACTACCACAGATACGCAGTATTTT.

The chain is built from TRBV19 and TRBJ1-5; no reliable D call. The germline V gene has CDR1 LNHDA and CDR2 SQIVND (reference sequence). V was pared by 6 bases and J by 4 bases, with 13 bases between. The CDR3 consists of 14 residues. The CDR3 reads CASSLDTLNQPQHF. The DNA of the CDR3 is TGTGCCAGTAGCCTCGACACCCTAAATCAGCCCCAGCATTTT.

CDR3 residues: CASSAGGPSAGYTF. CDR3 nucleotides: TGTGCCAGCAGCGCGGGGGGGCCGTCCGCGGGCTACACCTTC. The chain combines TRBV21-1 with TRBJ1-2. TRBV21-1 is deemed a pseudogene. The CDR3 runs to 14 residues.

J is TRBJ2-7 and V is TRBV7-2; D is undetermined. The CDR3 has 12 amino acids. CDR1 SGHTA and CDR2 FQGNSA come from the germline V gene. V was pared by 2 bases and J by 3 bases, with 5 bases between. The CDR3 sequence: CASSLTNYEQYF. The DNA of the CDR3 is TGTGCCAGCAGCTTAACGAACTACGAGCAGTACTTC.

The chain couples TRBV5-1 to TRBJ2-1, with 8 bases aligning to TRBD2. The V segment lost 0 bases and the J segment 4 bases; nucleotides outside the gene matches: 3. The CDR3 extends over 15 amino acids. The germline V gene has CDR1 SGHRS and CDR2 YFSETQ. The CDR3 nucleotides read TGCGCCAGCAGCTTGGACGGGGGGGAATACAATGAGCAGTTCTTC. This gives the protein CASSLDGGEYNEQFF.

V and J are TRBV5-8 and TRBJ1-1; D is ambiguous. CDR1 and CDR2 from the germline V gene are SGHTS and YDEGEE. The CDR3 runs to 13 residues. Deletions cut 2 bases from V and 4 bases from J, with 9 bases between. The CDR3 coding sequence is TGTGCCAGCAGCTTAAATGAGCCCACTGAAGCTTTCTTT. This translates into CASSLNEPTEAFF. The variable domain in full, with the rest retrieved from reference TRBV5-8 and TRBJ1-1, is EAGVTQSPTHLIKTRGQQATLRCSPISGHTSVYWYQQALGLGLQFLLWYDEGEERNRGNFPPRFSGRQFPNYSSELNVNALELEDSALYLCASSLNEPTEAFFGQGTRLTVV.

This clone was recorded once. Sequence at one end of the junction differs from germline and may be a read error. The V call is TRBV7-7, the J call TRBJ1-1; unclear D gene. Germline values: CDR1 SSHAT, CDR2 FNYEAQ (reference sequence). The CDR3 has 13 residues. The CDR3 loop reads CASSLGSNTEAFF. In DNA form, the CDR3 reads TGTGCTAGCAGCTTAGGATCGAACACTGAAGCTTTCTTT.

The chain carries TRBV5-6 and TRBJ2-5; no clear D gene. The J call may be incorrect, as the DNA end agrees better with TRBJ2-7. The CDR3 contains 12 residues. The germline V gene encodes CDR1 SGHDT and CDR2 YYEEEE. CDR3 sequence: CASSLIRDEQYF. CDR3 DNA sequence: TGTGCCAGCAGCTTGATTAGGGACGAGCAGTACTTC.

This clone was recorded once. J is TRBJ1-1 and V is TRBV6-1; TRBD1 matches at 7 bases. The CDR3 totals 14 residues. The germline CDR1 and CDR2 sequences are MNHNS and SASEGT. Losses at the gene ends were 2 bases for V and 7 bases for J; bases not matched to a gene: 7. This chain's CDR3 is CASSETQGWGEAFF. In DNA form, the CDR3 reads TGTGCCAGCAGTGAAACACAGGGGTGGGGTGAAGCTTTCTTT.

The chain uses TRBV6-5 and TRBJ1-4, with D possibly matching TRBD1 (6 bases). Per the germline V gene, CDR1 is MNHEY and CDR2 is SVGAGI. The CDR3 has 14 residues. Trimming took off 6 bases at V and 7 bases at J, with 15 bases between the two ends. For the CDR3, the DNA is TGTGCCAGCAGCCAAACACAGGGTGGTGAAAAACTGTTTTTT. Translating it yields CASSQTQGGEKLFF.

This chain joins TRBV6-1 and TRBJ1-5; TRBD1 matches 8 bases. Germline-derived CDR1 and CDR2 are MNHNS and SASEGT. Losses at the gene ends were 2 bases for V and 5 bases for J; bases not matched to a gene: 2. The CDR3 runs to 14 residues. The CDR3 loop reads CASSESGQDQPQHF. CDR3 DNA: TGTGCCAGCAGTGAATCGGGACAGGATCAGCCCCAGCATTTT.

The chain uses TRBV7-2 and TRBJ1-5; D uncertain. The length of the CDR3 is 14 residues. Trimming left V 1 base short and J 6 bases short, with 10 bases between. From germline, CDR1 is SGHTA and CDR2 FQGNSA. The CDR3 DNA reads TGTGCCAGCAGCTTAGGGCTTCCGGCTCAGCCCCAGCATTTT. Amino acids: CASSLGLPAQPQHF.

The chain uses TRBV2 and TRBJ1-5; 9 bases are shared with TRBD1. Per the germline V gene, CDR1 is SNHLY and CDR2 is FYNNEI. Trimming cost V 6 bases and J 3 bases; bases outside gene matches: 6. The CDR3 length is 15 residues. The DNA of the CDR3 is TGTGCCAGCAGCCCGGGACAGGGAGTCAATCAGCCCCAGCATTTT. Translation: CASSPGQGVNQPQHF.

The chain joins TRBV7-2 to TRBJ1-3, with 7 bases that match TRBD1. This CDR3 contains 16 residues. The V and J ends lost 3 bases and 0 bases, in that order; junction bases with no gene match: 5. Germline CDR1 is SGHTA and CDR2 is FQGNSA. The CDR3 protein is CASSFPTGFSGNTIYF. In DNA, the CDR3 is TGTGCCAGCAGCTTCCCGACAGGGTTCTCTGGAAACACCATATATTTT.

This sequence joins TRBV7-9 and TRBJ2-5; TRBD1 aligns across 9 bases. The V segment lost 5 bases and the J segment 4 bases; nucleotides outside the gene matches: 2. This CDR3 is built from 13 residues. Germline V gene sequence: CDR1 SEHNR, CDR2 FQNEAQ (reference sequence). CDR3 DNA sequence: TGTGCCAGCAGCGTGACAGGGGGAGAGACCCAGTACTTC. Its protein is CASSVTGGETQYF.

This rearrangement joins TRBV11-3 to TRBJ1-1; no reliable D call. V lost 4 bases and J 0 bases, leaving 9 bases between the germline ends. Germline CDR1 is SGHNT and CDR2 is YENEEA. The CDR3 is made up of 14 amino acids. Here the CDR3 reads CASSSTGMNTEAFF. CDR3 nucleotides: TGTGCCAGCAGCTCAACGGGAATGAACACTGAAGCTTTCTTT.

In DNA, the CDR3 is TGTGCCAGCAGCTTAGTGGGGGGCGACGGGAGCTCTGGAAACACCATATATTTT. It specifies CASSLVGGDGSSGNTIYF. The chain carries TRBV7-2 and TRBJ1-3; TRBD1 might be the D (6 bases). From germline, CDR1 is SGHTA and CDR2 FQGNSA. The germline V and J ends were trimmed by 1 base and 0 bases, with 16 bases remaining between them. The CDR3 runs to 18 residues.

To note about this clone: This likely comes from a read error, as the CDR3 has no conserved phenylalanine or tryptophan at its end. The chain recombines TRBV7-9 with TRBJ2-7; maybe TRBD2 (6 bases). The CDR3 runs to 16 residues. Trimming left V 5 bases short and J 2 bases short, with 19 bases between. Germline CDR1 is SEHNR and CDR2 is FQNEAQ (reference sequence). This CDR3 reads CASSISGASATYEQYL. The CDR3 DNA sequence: TGTGCCAGCAGCATAAGTGGGGCTAGCGCGACCTACGAGCAGTACCTC.